These 19 T cell receptor beta chains came from one sample sequenced in a study of OX40 agonist ivuxolimab in advanced cancers. The data were produced by immunoSEQ multiplex PCR, yet TCRdb's version contains in-frame clones alone and is incomplete. The repertoire holds 30,000 to 40,000 clones, with over 85% as singletons. The input for sequencing was CD4+ or CD8+ T cells sorted from blood, taken in a trial of the OX40 agonist ivuxolimab. These receptors all come from an adult with an advanced solid tumor such as melanoma, head and neck, liver or kidney cancer.

The chain combines TRBV5-8 with TRBJ2-7; 9 bases match TRBD1. Losses at the gene ends were 0 bases for V and 3 bases for J; bases not matched to a gene: 13. This CDR3 spans 18 amino acids. Germline CDR1 is SGHTS and CDR2 is YDEGEE. CDR3 sequence reads: CASSLGGAGTGLIYEQYF. Written as DNA, the CDR3 is TGTGCCAGCAGCTTGGGAGGGGCCGGGACAGGGCTCATCTACGAGCAGTACTTC.

This clone was counted a single time. The V call is TRBV18, the J call TRBJ1-1, with D unclear. The V gene's germline CDR1 is KGHSH and CDR2 LQKENI. Deletions cut 6 bases from V and 6 bases from J, with 14 bases between. The CDR3 has 13 amino acids. The CDR3 sequence: CASSLGPNAEAFF. The CDR3 DNA reads as TGTGCCAGCTCCCTGGGCCCCAACGCTGAAGCTTTCTTT.

This clone was counted a few times. The chain is built from TRBV29-1 and TRBJ2-2, with 7 bases aligning to TRBD1. CDR1 and CDR2 (germline): SQVTM, ANQGSEA. The CDR3 totals 15 residues. Germline trimming cut 3 bases from V and 0 bases from J; bases unmatched to any gene: 4. CDR3 DNA: TGCAGCGTTGACCCGGGACAGACGAACACCGGGGAGCTGTTTTTT. Amino acids: CSVDPGQTNTGELFF.

The chain links TRBV7-6 to TRBJ1-1, with D uncertain. The CDR3 contains 12 residues. Germline CDR1 reads SGHVS; CDR2 reads FNYEAQ. Trimming left V 5 bases short and J 6 bases short, with 10 bases between. The CDR3 reads CASSPRESEAFF. In DNA form, the CDR3 reads TGTGCCAGCAGCCCCCGGGAGTCTGAAGCTTTCTTT. Full variable domain (rest looked up from reference TRBV7-6 and TRBJ1-1): GAGVSQSPRYKVTKRGQDVALRCDPISGHVSLYWYRQALGQGPEFLTYFNYEAQQDKSGLPNDRFSAERPEGSISTLTIQRTEQRDSAMYRCASSPRESEAFFGQGTRLTVV.

CDR3 DNA: TGCAGCGTTAGGGACAGGGCCGGCGAGCAGTACTTC. Translating gives CSVRDRAGEQYF. The genes are TRBV29-1 and TRBJ2-7; 9 nucleotides line up with TRBD1. The CDR3 extends over 12 amino acids. Trimming removed 5 bases from V and 6 bases from J; junction bases left unmatched: 5. The germline V gene has CDR1 SQVTM and CDR2 ANQGSEA.

The J gene is TRBJ1-1, the V gene TRBV19; D is perhaps TRBD1 (5 bases). CDR3 length: 13 amino acids. Germline V CDR1 and CDR2: LNHDA, SQIVND (reference sequence). Trimming removed 3 bases from V and 2 bases from J, with 7 bases in between. CDR3 DNA: TGTGCCAGTAGTATTGACAGAAACACTGAAGCTTTCTTT. Amino acid sequence: CASSIDRNTEAFF.

The CDR3 sequence is CASSILGGPYEQYF. The DNA for the CDR3 is TGTGCCAGTAGTATCCTCGGGGGCCCCTACGAGCAGTACTTC. The chain joins TRBV19 to TRBJ2-7; D could derive from TRBD1 or TRBD2 (6 bases each). Trimming took off 3 bases at V and 2 bases at J, with 11 bases between the two ends. This CDR3 has 14 residues. Germline V gene sequence: CDR1 LNHDA, CDR2 SQIVND (reference sequence).

This rearrangement joins TRBV29-1 to TRBJ2-5, with 12 positions matching TRBD2. Germline CDR1 and CDR2: SQVTM and ANQGSEA. V lost 1 base to trimming and J lost 5 bases; unmatched junction nucleotides: 8. This CDR3 comprises 16 residues. The DNA of the CDR3 is TGCAGCGTTGAAGGGCTAGCGGGAGGGCCTTTGGAGACCCAGTACTTC. Translation gives CSVEGLAGGPLETQYF. The whole variable domain, filled in from reference TRBV29-1 and TRBJ2-5, reads SAVISQKPSRDICQRGTSLTIQCQVDSQVTMMFWYRQQPGQSLTLIATANQGSEATYESGFVIDKFPISRPNLTFSTLTVSNMSPEDSSIYLCSVEGLAGGPLETQYFGPGTRLLVL.

The CDR3 is CASSPWGGGQSNQPQHF. The CDR3 DNA reads TGCGCCAGCAGCCCTTGGGGTGGGGGGCAGAGCAATCAGCCCCAGCATTTT. This rearrangement joins TRBV4-1 to TRBJ1-5, with D perhaps TRBD1 (6 bases). From germline, CDR1 is MGHRA and CDR2 YSYEKL. The CDR3 totals 17 residues. The V end was cut by 4 bases, the J end by 1 base, with 17 bases between.

The V and J genes are TRBV11-2 and TRBJ2-7; 7 bases agree with TRBD2. This CDR3 is built from 15 residues. V lost 10 bases, J lost 4 bases, and 16 bases stayed unmatched. Germline-derived CDR1 and CDR2 are SGHAT and FQNNGV. The CDR3 DNA is TGTGCCACCAACTCCAGGGAGGGGCTCGGGTACGAGCAGTACTTC. It specifies CATNSREGLGYEQYF.

The V gene is TRBV6-5, the J gene TRBJ2-7; D uncertain. The CDR3 sequence is 13 residues long. V gave up 2 bases and J gave up 2 bases, with 7 bases separating them. The germline gives CDR1 MNHEY, CDR2 SVGAGI. The CDR3 DNA sequence: TGTGCCAGCAGTTACGGCCCGACCTACGAGCAGTACTTC. Translated: CASSYGPTYEQYF.

This clone came up once. The chain combines TRBV11-2 with TRBJ2-1; 9 bases agree with TRBD2. CDR3 length equals 15 residues. The germline gives CDR1 SGHAT, CDR2 FQNNGV. Trimming took 6 bases from V and 6 from J; bases not matched to a gene: 9. CDR3 in DNA: TGTGCCAGCAGGACCGATAGCGGGAGAAGCAATGAGCAGTTCTTC. This encodes CASRTDSGRSNEQFF.

This sequence joins TRBV5-1 and TRBJ1-1; weak D call: TRBD1 (6 bases). V was pared by 0 bases and J by 1 base, with 7 bases between. The CDR3 runs 14 residues. The germline V gene has CDR1 SGHRS and CDR2 YFSETQ. The CDR3 nucleotides are TGCGCCAGCAGCTTGGCACAGGGGAACACTGAAGCTTTCTTT. This codes for CASSLAQGNTEAFF.

This sequence joins TRBV29-1 and TRBJ2-7; D may be TRBD1 or TRBD2 (5 bases each). Trimming removed 2 bases at V and 5 bases at J, with 7 bases between. CDR1 and CDR2 from the germline V gene are SQVTM and ANQGSEA. The length of the CDR3 is 11 residues. Here the CDR3 DNA reads TGCAGCGTTGAACAGGGACACGAGCAGTACTTC. The encoded protein is CSVEQGHEQYF.

The V gene is TRBV7-9, the J gene TRBJ2-5; the D is unclear. The germline V gene has CDR1 SEHNR and CDR2 FQNEAQ (reference sequence). Trimming left V 6 bases short and J 5 bases short, with 16 bases between. This CDR3 is 14 amino acids long. In DNA form, the CDR3 reads TGTGCCAGCAGTCCGACATTGGGCCCGGAGACCCAGTACTTC. It codes for CASSPTLGPETQYF.

The V and J genes are TRBV19 and TRBJ1-1; D is uncertain. The CDR3 has 10 amino acids. The V gene's germline CDR1 is LNHDA and CDR2 SQIVND (reference sequence). Trimming left V 7 bases short and J 7 bases short, with 7 bases between. The CDR3 is CASTDGEAFF. In DNA, the CDR3 is TGTGCCAGTACGGACGGTGAAGCTTTCTTT. Combining the CDR3 with reference TRBV19 and TRBJ1-1 gives the whole variable domain DGGITQSPKYLFRKEGQNVTLSCEQNLNHDAMYWYRQDPGQGLRLIYYSQIVNDFQKGDIAEGYSVSREKKESFPLTVTSAQKNPTAFYLCASTDGEAFFGQGTRLTVV.

The V and J genes are TRBV5-5 and TRBJ2-7; weak D call: TRBD1 (6 bases). CDR1 SGHKS and CDR2 YYEKEE come from the germline V gene (reference sequence). V lost 1 base, J lost 3 bases, and 11 bases lay in between. The CDR3 contains 14 residues. The CDR3 sequence is CASSLWGLNYEQYF. DNA for the CDR3: TGTGCCAGCAGCTTGTGGGGGCTCAACTACGAGCAGTACTTC.

The chain carries TRBV7-8 and TRBJ2-7; D is tentatively TRBD1 or TRBD2 (7 bases each). The V end lost 1 base, the J end lost 2 bases, and 30 bases lay between the germline ends. Germline V gene sequence: CDR1 SGHVS, CDR2 FQNEAQ. This CDR3 comprises 21 residues. The CDR3 is CASSLVGATGSSWDYPYEQYF. CDR3 nucleotides: TGTGCCAGCAGCTTAGTCGGGGCGACAGGGAGTTCGTGGGACTACCCCTACGAGCAGTACTTC.

This clone has only a few counts. The rearrangement joins TRBV19 to TRBJ2-1, with 11 bases aligning to TRBD1. The CDR3 is 13 residues long. V was clipped by 6 bases and J by 9 bases; unmatched bases: 4. From germline, CDR1 is LNHDA and CDR2 SQIVND (reference sequence). CDR3 protein: CASRPGTGGEQFF. As DNA, the CDR3 is TGTGCCAGTAGGCCCGGGACAGGGGGTGAGCAGTTCTTC.